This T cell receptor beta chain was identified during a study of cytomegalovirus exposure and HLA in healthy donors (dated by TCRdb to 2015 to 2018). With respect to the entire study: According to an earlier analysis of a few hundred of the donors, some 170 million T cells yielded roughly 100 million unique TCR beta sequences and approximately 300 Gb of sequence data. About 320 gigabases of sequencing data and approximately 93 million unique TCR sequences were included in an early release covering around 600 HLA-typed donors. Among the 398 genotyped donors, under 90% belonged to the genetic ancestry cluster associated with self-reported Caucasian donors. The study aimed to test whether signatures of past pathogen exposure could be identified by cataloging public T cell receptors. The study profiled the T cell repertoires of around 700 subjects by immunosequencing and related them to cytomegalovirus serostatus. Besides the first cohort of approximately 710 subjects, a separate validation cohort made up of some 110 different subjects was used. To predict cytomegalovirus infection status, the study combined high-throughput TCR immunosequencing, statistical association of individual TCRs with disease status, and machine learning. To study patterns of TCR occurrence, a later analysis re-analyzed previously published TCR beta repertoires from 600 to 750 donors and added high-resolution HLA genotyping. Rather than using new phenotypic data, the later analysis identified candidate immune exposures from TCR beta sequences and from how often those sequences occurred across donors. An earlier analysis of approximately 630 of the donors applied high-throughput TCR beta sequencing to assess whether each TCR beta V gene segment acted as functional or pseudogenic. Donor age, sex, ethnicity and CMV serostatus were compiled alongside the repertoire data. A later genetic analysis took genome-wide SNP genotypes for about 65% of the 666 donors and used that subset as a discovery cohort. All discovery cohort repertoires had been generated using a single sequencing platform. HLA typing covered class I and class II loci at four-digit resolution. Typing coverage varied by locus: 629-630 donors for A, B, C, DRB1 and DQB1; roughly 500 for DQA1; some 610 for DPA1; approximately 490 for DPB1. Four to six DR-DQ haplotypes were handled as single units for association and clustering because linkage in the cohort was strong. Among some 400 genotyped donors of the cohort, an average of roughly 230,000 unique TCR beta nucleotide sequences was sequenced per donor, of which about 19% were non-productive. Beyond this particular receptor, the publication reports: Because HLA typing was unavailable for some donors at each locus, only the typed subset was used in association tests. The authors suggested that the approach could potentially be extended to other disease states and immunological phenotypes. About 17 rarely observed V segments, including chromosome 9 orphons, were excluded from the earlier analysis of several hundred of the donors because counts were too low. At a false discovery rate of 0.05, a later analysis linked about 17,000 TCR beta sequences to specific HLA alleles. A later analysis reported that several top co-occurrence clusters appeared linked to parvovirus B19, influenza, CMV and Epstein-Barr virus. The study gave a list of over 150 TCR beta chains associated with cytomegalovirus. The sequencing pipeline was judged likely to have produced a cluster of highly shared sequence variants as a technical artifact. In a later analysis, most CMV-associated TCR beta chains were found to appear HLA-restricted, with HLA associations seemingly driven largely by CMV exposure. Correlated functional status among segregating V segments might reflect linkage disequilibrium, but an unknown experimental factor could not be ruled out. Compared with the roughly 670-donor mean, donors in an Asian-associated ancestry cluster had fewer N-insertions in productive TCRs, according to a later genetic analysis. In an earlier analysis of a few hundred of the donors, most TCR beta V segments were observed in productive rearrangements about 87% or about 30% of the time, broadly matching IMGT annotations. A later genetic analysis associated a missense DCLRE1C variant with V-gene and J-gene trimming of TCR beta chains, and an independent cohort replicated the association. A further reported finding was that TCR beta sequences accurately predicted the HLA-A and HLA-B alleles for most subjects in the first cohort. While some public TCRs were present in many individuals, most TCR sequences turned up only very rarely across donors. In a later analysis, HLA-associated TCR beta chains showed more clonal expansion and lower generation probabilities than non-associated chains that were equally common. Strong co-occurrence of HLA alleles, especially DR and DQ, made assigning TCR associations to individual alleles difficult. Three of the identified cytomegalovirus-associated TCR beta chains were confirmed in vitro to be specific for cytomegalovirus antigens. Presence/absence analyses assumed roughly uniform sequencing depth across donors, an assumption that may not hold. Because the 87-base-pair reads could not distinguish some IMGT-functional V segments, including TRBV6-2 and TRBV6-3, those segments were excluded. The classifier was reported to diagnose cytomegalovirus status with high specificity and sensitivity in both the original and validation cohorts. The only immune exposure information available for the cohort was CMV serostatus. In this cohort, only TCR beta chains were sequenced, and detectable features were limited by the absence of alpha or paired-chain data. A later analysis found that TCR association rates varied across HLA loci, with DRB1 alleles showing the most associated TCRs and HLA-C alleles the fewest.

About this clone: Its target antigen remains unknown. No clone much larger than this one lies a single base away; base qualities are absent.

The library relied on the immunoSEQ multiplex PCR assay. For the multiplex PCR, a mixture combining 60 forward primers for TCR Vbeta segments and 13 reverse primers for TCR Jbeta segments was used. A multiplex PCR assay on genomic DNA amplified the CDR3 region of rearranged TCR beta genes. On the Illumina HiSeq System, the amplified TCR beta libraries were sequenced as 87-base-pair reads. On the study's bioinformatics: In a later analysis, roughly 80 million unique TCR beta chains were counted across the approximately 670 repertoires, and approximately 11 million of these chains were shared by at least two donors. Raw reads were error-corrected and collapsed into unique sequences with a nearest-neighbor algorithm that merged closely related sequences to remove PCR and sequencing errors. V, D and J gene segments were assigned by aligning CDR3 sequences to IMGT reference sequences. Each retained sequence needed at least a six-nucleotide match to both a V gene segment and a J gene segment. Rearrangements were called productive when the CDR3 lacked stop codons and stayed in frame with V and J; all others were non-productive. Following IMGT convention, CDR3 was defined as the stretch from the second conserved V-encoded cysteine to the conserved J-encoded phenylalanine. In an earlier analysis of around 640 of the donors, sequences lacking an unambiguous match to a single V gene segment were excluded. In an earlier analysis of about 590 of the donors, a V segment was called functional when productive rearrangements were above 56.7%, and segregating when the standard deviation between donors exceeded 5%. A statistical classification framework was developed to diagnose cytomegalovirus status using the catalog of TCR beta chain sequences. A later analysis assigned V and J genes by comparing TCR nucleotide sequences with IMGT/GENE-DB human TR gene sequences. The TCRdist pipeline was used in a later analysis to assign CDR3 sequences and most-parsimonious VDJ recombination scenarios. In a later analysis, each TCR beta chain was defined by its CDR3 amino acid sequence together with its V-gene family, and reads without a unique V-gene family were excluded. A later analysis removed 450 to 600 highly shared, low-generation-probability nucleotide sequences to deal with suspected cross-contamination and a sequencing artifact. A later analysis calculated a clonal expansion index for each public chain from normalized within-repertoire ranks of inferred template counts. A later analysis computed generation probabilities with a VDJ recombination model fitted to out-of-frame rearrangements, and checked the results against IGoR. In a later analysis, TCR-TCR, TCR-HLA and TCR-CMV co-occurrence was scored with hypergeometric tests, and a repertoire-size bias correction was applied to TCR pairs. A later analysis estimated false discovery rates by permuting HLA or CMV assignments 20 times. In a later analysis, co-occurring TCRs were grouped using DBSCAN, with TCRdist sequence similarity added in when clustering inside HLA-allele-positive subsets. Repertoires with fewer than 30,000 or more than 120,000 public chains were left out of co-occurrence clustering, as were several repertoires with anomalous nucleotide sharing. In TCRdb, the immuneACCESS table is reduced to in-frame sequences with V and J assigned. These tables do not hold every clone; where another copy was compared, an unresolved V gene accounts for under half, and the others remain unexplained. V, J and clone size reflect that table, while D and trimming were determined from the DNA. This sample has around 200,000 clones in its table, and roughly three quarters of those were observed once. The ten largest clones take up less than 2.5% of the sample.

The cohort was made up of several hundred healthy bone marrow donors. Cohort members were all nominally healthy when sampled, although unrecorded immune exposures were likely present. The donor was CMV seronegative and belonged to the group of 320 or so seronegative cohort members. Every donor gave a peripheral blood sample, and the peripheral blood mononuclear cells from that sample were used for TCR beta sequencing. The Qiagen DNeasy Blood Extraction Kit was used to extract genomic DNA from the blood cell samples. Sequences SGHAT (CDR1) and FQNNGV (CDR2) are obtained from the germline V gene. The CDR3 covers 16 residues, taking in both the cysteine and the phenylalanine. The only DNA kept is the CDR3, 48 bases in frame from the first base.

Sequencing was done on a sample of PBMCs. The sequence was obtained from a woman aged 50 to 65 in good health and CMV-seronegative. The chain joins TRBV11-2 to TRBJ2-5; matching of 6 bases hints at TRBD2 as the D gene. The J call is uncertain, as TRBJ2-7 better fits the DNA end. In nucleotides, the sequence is TGTGCCAGCAGCTTAGTTGGGGACTTGAGCTCCTACGAGCAGTACTTC. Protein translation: CASSLVGDLSSYEQYF.